This T cell receptor (beta chain) was recovered during a study of shared clonotypes between healthy human individuals. Study-wide background: Three plates were used per donor for CD4 naive, three for CD4 memory, two for CD8 naive and one for CD8 memory.

In the source study's methods: With immunoSEQ giving junction-only sequences and no quality scores, filtering differed. The data were produced by immunoSEQ multiplex PCR, yet TCRdb's version contains in-frame clones alone and is incomplete. V and J calls and clone size are those listed in that table; D and trimming were worked out from the DNA. The profile shows a few million clones, almost 96% of them singletons. Concerning this clone itself: Its antigen remains unknown.

The CD4+ fraction was divided into a CD45RA+ naive subset and a CD45RA-negative memory subset. The study, taken as a whole, reports: Unshared clonotypes carried lower generation probabilities than those common to all four donors.

The sequenced sample consisted of naive CD4+ T cells sorted from blood. The subset denotes: CD45RA+ positively selected. The TCR was taken from a man younger than 30 in good health.

DNA of the CDR3: TGTGCCAGCAGTGACATACCCGGGAAGGTGTTTTTTTCTGAAGCTTTCTTT. It codes for CASSDIPGKVFFSEAFF. The chain combines TRBV6-1 with TRBJ1-1, with no clear D. The CDR3 length is 17 residues. Germline V gene lookup returns CDR1 MNHNS and CDR2 SASEGT. V was shortened by 3 bases and J by 6 bases, with 23 bases between the two germline ends.